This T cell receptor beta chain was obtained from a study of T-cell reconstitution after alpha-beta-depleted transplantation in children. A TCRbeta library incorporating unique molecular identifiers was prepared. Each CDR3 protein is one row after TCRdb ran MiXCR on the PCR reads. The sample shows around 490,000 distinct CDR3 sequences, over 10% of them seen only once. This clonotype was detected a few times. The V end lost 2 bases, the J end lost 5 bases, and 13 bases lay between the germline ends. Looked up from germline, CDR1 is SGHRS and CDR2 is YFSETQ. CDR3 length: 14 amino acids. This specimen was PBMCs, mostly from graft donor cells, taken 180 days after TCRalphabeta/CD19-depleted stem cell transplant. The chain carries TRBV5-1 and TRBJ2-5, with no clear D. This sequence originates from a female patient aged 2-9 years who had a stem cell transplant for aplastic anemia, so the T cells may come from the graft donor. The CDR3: CASSFRIGLETQYF. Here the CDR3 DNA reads TGCGCCAGCAGCTTCAGGATTGGGCTGGAGACCCAGTACTTC.